The sequence of this TCR beta chain was determined in a study of shared clonotypes between healthy human individuals. General observations from the study: Naive CD4 clonotypes overlapped across a handful of donors at approximately 4.5%.

Method: immunoSEQ multiplex PCR; TCRdb's copy keeps in-frame clones and lacks some. This sample has about 2,500,000 clones, with around 94% found just once. Germline assignment: CDR1 KGHSH and CDR2 LQKENI. V was shortened by 3 bases and J by 4 bases, with 13 bases between the two germline ends. The CDR3 is made up of 15 amino acids. To note about this clone: The antigen remains undetermined.

This chain uses TRBV18 with TRBJ2-1, with D unclear. The clonotype comes from a man younger than 30 in good health. The specimen sequenced was naive CD4+ T cells sorted from blood. Indicated subset: CD45RA+ positively selected. The CDR3 sequence is CASSPGERRYNEQFF. The CDR3, as DNA: TGTGCCAGCTCACCCGGCGAGAGGCGATACAATGAGCAGTTCTTC.